A single sample is the source of the 7 T cell receptor beta chains below, sequenced in a study of spatial heterogeneity in lung cancer. Described time point: sample taken at primary tumor resection. Whole RNA obtained from tumor, nontumor lung or frozen PBMC underwent sequencing without sorting. MiXCR, run by TCRdb on the 5' RACE reads, gives a single entry per CDR3 protein. The repertoire holds more than 4,000 distinct CDR3 sequences, with approximately 53% as singletons. The input for sequencing was PBMCs, taken at surgery. Receptors originate from a female donor with early-stage non-small cell lung cancer.

Worth noting for this clonotype: This beta chain is a stray read from a library made for alpha chains; its abundance is not meaningful. The chain combines TRBV7-6 with TRBJ2-7, with D possibly being TRBD1 or TRBD2 (6 bases each). CDR1 and CDR2 from the germline V gene are SGHVS and FNYEAQ. CDR3 length equals 13 residues. V lost 10 bases, J lost 2 bases, and 15 bases lay in between. The CDR3 sequence is CATGRGPPYEQYF. For the CDR3, the DNA is TGTGCCACCGGACGGGGGCCTCCCTACGAGCAGTACTTC. Drawing the rest from reference TRBV7-6 and TRBJ2-7, the complete variable domain is GAGVSQSPRYKVTKRGQDVALRCDPISGHVSLYWYRQALGQGPEFLTYFNYEAQQDKSGLPNDRFSAERPEGSISTLTIQRTEQRDSAMYRCATGRGPPYEQYFGPGTRLTVT.

Worth noting for this clonotype: This beta chain lies outside the target of a library built for alpha chains; its clone size means little. J is TRBJ2-1 and V is TRBV24-1; 10 bases match TRBD2. In germline, CDR1 is KGHDR, CDR2 SFDVKD. The CDR3 spans 13 residues. The trim removed 7 bases at V and 5 bases at J, leaving 1 base unmatched. The CDR3 spells CATRLAGNNEQFF. The CDR3, as DNA: TGTGCCACCAGACTAGCGGGGAACAATGAGCAGTTCTTC.

Note on this clonotype: This beta chain is off target for a library built for alpha chains, so its abundance means little. V usage is TRBV7-2 and J usage is TRBJ2-3; perhaps TRBD1 as D (6 bases). With 5 bases removed from V and 10 bases from J, the gap between germline ends came to 16 bases. The CDR3 sequence is 13 residues long. Germline-derived CDR1 and CDR2 are SGHTA and FQGNSA. The CDR3 coding sequence is TGTGCCAGCAGCCGAAACGGACAGTCAGCGCAGTATTTT. Its protein is CASSRNGQSAQYF. Variable domain in full (rest from reference TRBV7-2 and TRBJ2-3): GAGVSQSPSNKVTEKGKDVELRCDPISGHTALYWYRQSLGQGLEFLIYFQGNSAPDKSGLPSDRFSAERTGGSVSTLTIQRTQQEDSAVYLCASSRNGQSAQYFGPGTRLTVL.

As concerns this clonotype: In a library made to pick up alpha chains, this beta chain is a stray read with a size that means little. This sequence joins TRBV4-3 and TRBJ2-3, with D perhaps TRBD2 (5 bases). The CDR3 consists of 15 residues. The V end lost 0 bases, the J end lost 2 bases, and 9 bases lay between the germline ends. CDR1 and CDR2 (germline): LGHNA, YSLEER. The CDR3 spells CASSQEGGYTDTQYF. Written as DNA, the CDR3 is TGCGCCAGCAGCCAAGAGGGCGGGTACACAGATACGCAGTATTTT.

The sample holds one count of this clonotype. This beta chain slipped into a library made for alpha chains as a stray read, so its size is not meaningful. CDR3: CASSFVNPKNIQYF. In DNA, the CDR3 is TGTGCCAGCAGCTTTGTGAACCCCAAAAACATTCAGTACTTC. The chain links TRBV7-2 to TRBJ2-4; D unclear. The CDR3 runs 14 residues. V was clipped by 3 bases and J by 2 bases, with 8 bases between them. Germline V lookup: CDR1 SGHTA, CDR2 FQGNSA. Looking up the rest from reference TRBV7-2 and TRBJ2-4 gives the full variable domain: GAGVSQSPSNKVTEKGKDVELRCDPISGHTALYWYRQSLGQGLEFLIYFQGNSAPDKSGLPSDRFSAERTGGSVSTLTIQRTQQEDSAVYLCASSFVNPKNIQYFGAGTRLSVL.

There are a few counts of this clonotype. As an off-target read in a library built for alpha chains, this beta chain has a frequency of little significance. The chain recombines TRBV12-3 or TRBV12-4 with TRBJ1-5; perhaps TRBD1 as D (5 bases). Trimming took off 4 bases at V and 0 bases at J, with 10 bases between the two ends. The CDR3 is 15 residues long. The CDR3 sequence: CASSSRGFSNQPQHF. The CDR3 DNA sequence: TGTGCCAGCAGTTCCCGGGGGTTTAGCAATCAGCCCCAGCATTTT.

As concerns this clonotype: This beta chain represents an off-target read in a library built for alpha chains; its size is of limited meaning. The chain links TRBV11-2 to TRBJ2-5; D could derive from TRBD1 or TRBD2 (7 bases each). Trimming shortened V by 0 bases and J by 4 bases, and 15 bases separated the two germline ends. This CDR3 contains 16 residues. Germline CDR1 SGHAT, CDR2 FQNNGV. As DNA, the CDR3 is TGTGCCAGCAGCTTAGACAGGGGGGGAAGTGGAGAGACCCAGTACTTC. Protein sequence: CASSLDRGGSGETQYF.